The rows below give T cell receptor beta chains drawn from one sample of a study of breast tumors, draining lymph nodes, adjacent tissues. TCRdb re-derived calls from the multiplex PCR reads in MiXCR, one entry per CDR3 protein. The sample contains 45,000 to 60,000 distinct CDR3 sequences, roughly 23% of which appear only once. The sample comprised breast tumor tissue. All receptors derive from a female donor with breast cancer. Some clones in this sample may be carry-over from other donors' samples. Both conserved end residues are part of each CDR3. Each record gives: V gene, J gene, CDR3 protein.

TRBV24-1	TRBJ2-1	CATMGPGTSGVYNEQFF
TRBV11-2	TRBJ2-3	CASSSIGLAGVDTQYF
TRBV6-2/TRBV6-3	TRBJ2-5	CASRGSGGETQYF
TRBV7-2	TRBJ1-6	CASSLQGLVSPLHF
TRBV7-9	TRBJ1-2	CASSRSGTVYGYTF
TRBV11-2	TRBJ2-1	CASSSRRGPSNLNEQFF
TRBV6-1	TRBJ2-1	CASSLGGPQHPYNEQFF
TRBV6-2/TRBV6-3	TRBJ2-7	CASSRPGTSYGAKIYEQYF
TRBV7-9	TRBJ1-4	CASSAGTGRGEKLFF
TRBV7-3	TRBJ2-1	CASSLRQGTHNEQFF
TRBV4-1	TRBJ2-1	CASSQNSALSYNEQFF
TRBV4-1	TRBJ1-3	CASSQVRNTIYF
TRBV15	TRBJ2-1	CATSGSPNYNEQFF
TRBV10-2	TRBJ1-6	CASRAAGTNSPLHF
TRBV20-1	TRBJ2-3	CSASRDLDTQYF
TRBV18	TRBJ1-5	CASSPIGEGQPQHF
TRBV18	TRBJ1-2	CASSHGTGSIDGYTF
TRBV2	TRBJ2-7	CASSFGLAGDYEQYF
TRBV19	TRBJ1-6	CASSKGQGFSPLHF
TRBV5-1	TRBJ2-3	CASKSLADSTDTQYF
TRBV20-1	TRBJ2-5	CSAERRLGGYQETQYF
TRBV28	TRBJ2-6	CASSPPPWTGGARAGANLLTF
TRBV7-2	TRBJ2-5	CASSLDWTSGSRETQYF
TRBV27	TRBJ2-5	CASRPGLKQETQYF
TRBV7-8	TRBJ2-7	CASSLEPRSYEQYF
TRBV7-2	TRBJ1-2	CASSFLSRSDYGYTF
TRBV7-9	TRBJ1-4	CASSYRDRGEKLFF
TRBV7-7	TRBJ2-1	CATSPQYVRAIYNEQFF
TRBV3-1	TRBJ1-4	CASSQAAGATYDSEKLFF
TRBV9	TRBJ1-1	CASSVVGGSGLNTEAFF
TRBV6-1	TRBJ1-2	CASNRDRGDGYTF
TRBV14	TRBJ1-2	CASSDLSVLGYTF
TRBV10-3	TRBJ2-7	CAISDTGGAYEQYF
TRBV5-1	TRBJ2-5	CASSSDEETQYF
TRBV5-4	TRBJ2-1	CASSTDRRDEQFF
TRBV12-3/TRBV12-4	TRBJ1-5	CASTMTGKGSQPQHF
TRBV10-2	TRBJ1-4	CASSESLAPGGEKLFF
TRBV12-1	TRBJ2-2	CASSFGRRRGGELFF
TRBV5-6	TRBJ2-1	CASRNSGQGAYNEQFF
TRBV19	TRBJ2-7	CASSILSGGEQYF
TRBV28	TRBJ1-3	CASSLRGGANTIYF
TRBV5-1	TRBJ2-5	CASSLARQDQETQYF
TRBV7-9	TRBJ1-1	CASSLEGSIGVAFF
TRBV5-6	TRBJ2-1	CASSQLREQFF